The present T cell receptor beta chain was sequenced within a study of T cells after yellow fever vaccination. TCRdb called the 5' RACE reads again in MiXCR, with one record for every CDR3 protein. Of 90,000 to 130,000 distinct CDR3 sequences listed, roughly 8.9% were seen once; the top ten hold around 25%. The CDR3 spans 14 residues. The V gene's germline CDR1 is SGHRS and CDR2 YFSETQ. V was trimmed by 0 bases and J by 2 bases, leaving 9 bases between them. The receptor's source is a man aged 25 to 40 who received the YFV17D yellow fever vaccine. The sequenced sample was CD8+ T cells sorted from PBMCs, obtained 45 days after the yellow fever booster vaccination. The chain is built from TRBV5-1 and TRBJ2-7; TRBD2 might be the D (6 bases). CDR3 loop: CASSLERVAYEQYF. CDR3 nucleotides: TGCGCCAGCAGCTTGGAGCGGGTCGCCTACGAGCAGTACTTC.